Listed below are T cell receptor beta chains from one sample, sequenced in a study of blood T cell repertoires in COVID-19. The assay was immunoSEQ multiplex PCR, and TCRdb's table has in-frame clones only and misses some. The sample shows roughly 200,000 clones, 86% of them seen only once. The sequenced sample consisted of PBMCs or T cells enriched from blood (not recorded which). All receptors derive from a woman in her thirties or forties in a cohort exposed to, infected with or recovered from COVID-19 (not recorded which). CDR3s include the opening cysteine and the closing phenylalanine or tryptophan. The D gene is left open where the match is weak. For some rows the clone size is stated as once, few or many, or as a class when expanded; others skip it.

v_gene	abundance	j_gene	d_gene	CDR3aa	CDR3nt
TRBV2	-	TRBJ2-3	TRBD1	CASSEGQGPYTDTQYF	TGTGCCAGCAGTGAGGGACAGGGACCGTACACAGATACGCAGTATTTT
TRBV5-1	-	TRBJ2-7	TRBD2	CASQDSGSRYEQYF	TGCGCCAGCCAAGATAGCGGGAGTAGGTACGAGCAGTACTTC
TRBV5-1	-	TRBJ2-2	-	CASSPQPGGATGELFF	TGCGCCAGCAGCCCCCAGCCTGGGGGGGCGACCGGGGAGCTGTTTTTT
TRBV30	-	TRBJ1-2	-	CAWMQGYGYTF	TGTGCCTGGATGCAGGGTTATGGCTACACCTTC
TRBV5-1	-	TRBJ2-1	TRBD2	CASSLKGLAGGYEQFF	TGCGCCAGCAGCTTAAAAGGACTAGCGGGGGGCTATGAGCAGTTCTTC
TRBV19	-	TRBJ2-1	TRBD1	CASSIGWDRVNEQFF	TGTGCCAGTAGTATAGGTTGGGACAGGGTCAATGAGCAGTTCTTC
TRBV27	-	TRBJ1-1	-	CASSQGGARRTEAFF	TGTGCCAGCAGTCAAGGGGGGGCGCGGAGGACTGAAGCTTTCTTT
TRBV5-1	-	TRBJ2-1	TRBD2	CASSLTSGRASGNEQFF	TGCGCCAGCAGCCTGACTAGCGGGAGGGCCTCGGGCAATGAGCAGTTCTTC
TRBV5-1	-	TRBJ2-3	-	CASSQGSAWGTDTQYF	TGCGCCAGCAGCCAGGGTTCCGCATGGGGCACAGATACGCAGTATTTT
TRBV11-2	-	TRBJ2-3	-	CASSLAGRAGLRNTQYF	TGTGCCAGCAGCTTAGCAGGCCGGGCAGGGCTTAGGAATACGCAGTATTTT
TRBV5-4	once	TRBJ1-2	-	CASSFSRTIGYTF	TGTGCCAGCAGCTTTAGTCGGACTATTGGCTACACCTTC
TRBV29-1	-	TRBJ2-1	TRBD1	CSTGTEYNEQFF	TGTAGCACCGGGACAGAGTACAATGAGCAGTTCTTC
TRBV6-2/TRBV6-3	-	TRBJ2-7	TRBD1	CASSWGQLGEQYF	TGTGCCAGCAGTTGGGGACAGTTGGGCGAGCAGTACTTC
TRBV7-9	-	TRBJ1-1	-	CASSLQGSNTEAFF	TGTGCCAGCAGCTTACAGGGTTCGAACACTGAAGCTTTCTTT
TRBV5-1	-	TRBJ1-3	-	CASSLVGGRNTIYF	TGCGCCAGCAGCTTAGTAGGGGGAAGAAACACCATATATTTT
TRBV5-6	-	TRBJ2-7	-	CASSLGAPTYEQYF	TGTGCCAGCAGCTTGGGGGCGCCGACCTACGAGCAGTACTTC
TRBV9	once	TRBJ2-2	TRBD1	CASTKTGANTGELFF	TGTGCCAGCACCAAGACAGGGGCGAACACCGGGGAGCTGTTTTTT
TRBV5-1	once	TRBJ1-6	TRBD1	CASSLDRGDNSPLHF	TGCGCCAGCAGCTTGGACAGGGGAGATAATTCACCCCTCCACTTT
TRBV9	-	TRBJ1-5	TRBD1	CASSVGQGANQPQHF	TGTGCCAGCAGCGTAGGACAGGGGGCGAATCAGCCCCAGCATTTT
TRBV5-4	-	TRBJ2-1	TRBD2	CASSPPRLAGNEQFF	TGTGCCAGCAGCCCTCCCCGGCTAGCGGGTAATGAGCAGTTCTTC
TRBV5-4	-	TRBJ1-2	TRBD1	CASSPDRGGYGYTF	TGTGCCAGCAGCCCCGACAGGGGGGGTTATGGCTACACCTTC
TRBV3-1/TRBV3-2	-	TRBJ1-5	-	CASSQIDSLQPQHF	TGTGCCAGCAGCCAAATTGACAGTTTGCAGCCCCAGCATTTT
TRBV27	-	TRBJ2-2	-	CASSFSAAGELFF	TGTGCCAGCAGTTTTTCCGCAGCCGGGGAGCTGTTTTTT
TRBV20-1	few	TRBJ1-2	-	CSASLPEEPVYGYTF	TGCAGTGCTAGTCTTCCCGAGGAGCCAGTCTATGGCTACACCTTC
TRBV19	-	TRBJ2-1	-	CASSTYSYNEQFF	TGTGCCAGTAGTACTTACTCCTACAATGAGCAGTTCTTC
TRBV19	-	TRBJ1-5	-	CASSMVQPLMSGQPQHF	TGTGCCAGTAGTATGGTACAGCCACTAATGAGCGGTCAGCCCCAGCATTTT
TRBV20-1	-	TRBJ1-1	TRBD1	CSASWTGTVNTEAFF	TGCAGTGCTAGTTGGACAGGGACGGTGAACACTGAAGCTTTCTTT
TRBV28	-	TRBJ2-5	TRBD2	CASTYFSGTSFDQETQYF	TGTGCCAGTACCTATTTCTCCGGGACTAGCTTCGACCAAGAGACCCAGTACTTC
TRBV4-2	once	TRBJ1-2	-	CASSQDLGGLQDYGYTF	TGTGCCAGCAGCCAAGATCTGGGAGGGCTCCAGGACTATGGCTACACCTTC
TRBV30	-	TRBJ2-2	-	CAWTYNTGELFF	TGTGCCTGGACTTATAACACCGGGGAGCTGTTTTTT
TRBV25-1	once	TRBJ2-5	-	CASSEFGVQETQYF	TGTGCCAGCAGTGAATTTGGAGTACAAGAGACCCAGTACTTC
TRBV20-1	-	TRBJ2-2	-	CSASPIEGHLTGELFF	TGCAGTGCTAGTCCTATCGAGGGACACCTCACCGGGGAGCTGTTTTTT
TRBV23-1	-	TRBJ2-1	TRBD2	CASSRLAGGPDEQFF	TGCGCCAGCAGTCGACTAGCGGGGGGGCCGGATGAGCAGTTCTTC
TRBV24-1	-	TRBJ1-2	TRBD1	CATSDSTGTNYGYTF	TGTGCCACCAGTGATTCGACAGGGACTAACTATGGCTACACCTTC
TRBV19	-	TRBJ1-1	-	CASSYTGNTEAFF	TGTGCCAGTAGTTACACAGGGAACACTGAAGCTTTCTTT
TRBV3-1/TRBV3-2	-	TRBJ2-2	TRBD2	CASSLRGLGTGTGELFF	TGTGCCAGCAGCCTACGAGGACTAGGAACGGGCACCGGGGAGCTGTTTTTT
TRBV28	-	TRBJ1-5	-	CASSLAQGPQHF	TGTGCCAGCAGTTTAGCCCAGGGTCCCCAGCATTTT
TRBV30	few	TRBJ1-5	-	CAWSAGDFSNQPQHF	TGTGCCTGGAGTGCAGGGGATTTTAGCAATCAGCCCCAGCATTTT
TRBV11-3	-	TRBJ2-1	-	CASSLESSRAHNEQFF	TGTGCCAGCAGCTTAGAATCTTCCAGGGCCCACAATGAGCAGTTCTTC
TRBV11-1	-	TRBJ2-7	-	CASSPGRTYEQYF	TGTGCCAGCAGCCCGGGAAGGACCTACGAGCAGTACTTC
TRBV5-1	-	TRBJ2-7	TRBD2	CASSLSSGRAYEQYF	TGCGCCAGCAGCTTGTCGAGCGGGAGAGCCTACGAGCAGTACTTC
TRBV24-1	-	TRBJ1-2	-	CATSDPNWQGPLGNIGYTF	TGTGCCACCAGTGATCCTAATTGGCAGGGCCCCCTTGGGAACATCGGCTACACCTTC